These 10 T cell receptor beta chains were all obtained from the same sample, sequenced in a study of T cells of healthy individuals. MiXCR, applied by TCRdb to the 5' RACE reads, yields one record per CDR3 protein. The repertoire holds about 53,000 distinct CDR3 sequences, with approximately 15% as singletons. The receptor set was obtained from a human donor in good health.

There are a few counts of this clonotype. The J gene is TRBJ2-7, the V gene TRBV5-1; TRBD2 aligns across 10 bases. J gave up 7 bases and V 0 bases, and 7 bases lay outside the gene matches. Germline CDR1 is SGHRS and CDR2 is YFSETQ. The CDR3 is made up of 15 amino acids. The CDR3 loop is CASSLALAGEGEQYF. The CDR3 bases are TGCGCCAGCAGCTTGGCTCTAGCGGGAGAGGGGGAGCAGTACTTC.

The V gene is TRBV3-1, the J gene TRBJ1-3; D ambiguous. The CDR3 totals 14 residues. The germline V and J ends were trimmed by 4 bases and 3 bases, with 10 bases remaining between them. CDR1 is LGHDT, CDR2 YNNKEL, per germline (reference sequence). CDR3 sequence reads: CASSRRTFGNTIYF. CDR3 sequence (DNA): TGTGCCAGCAGCCGTCGAACCTTTGGAAACACCATATATTTT.

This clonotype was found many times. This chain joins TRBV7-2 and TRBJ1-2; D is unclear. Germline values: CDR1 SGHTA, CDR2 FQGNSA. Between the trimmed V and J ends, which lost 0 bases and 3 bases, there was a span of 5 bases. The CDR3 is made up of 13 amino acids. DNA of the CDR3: TGTGCCAGCAGCTTAGCTGGGGACTATGGCTACACCTTC. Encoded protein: CASSLAGDYGYTF.

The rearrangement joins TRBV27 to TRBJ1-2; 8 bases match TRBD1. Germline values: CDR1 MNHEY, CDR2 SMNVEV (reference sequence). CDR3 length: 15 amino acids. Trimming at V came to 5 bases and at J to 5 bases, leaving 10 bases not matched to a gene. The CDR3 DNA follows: TGTGCCAGCAGTGACAGGGGAAGGGGAGAATATGGCTACACCTTC. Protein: CASSDRGRGEYGYTF.

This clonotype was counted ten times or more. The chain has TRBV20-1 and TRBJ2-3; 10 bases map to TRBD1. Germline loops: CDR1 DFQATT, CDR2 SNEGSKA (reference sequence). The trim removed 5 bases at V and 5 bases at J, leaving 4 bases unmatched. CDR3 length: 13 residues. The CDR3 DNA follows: TGCAGTGCTCGACAGGGGGCGGAAGATACGCAGTATTTT. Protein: CSARQGAEDTQYF.

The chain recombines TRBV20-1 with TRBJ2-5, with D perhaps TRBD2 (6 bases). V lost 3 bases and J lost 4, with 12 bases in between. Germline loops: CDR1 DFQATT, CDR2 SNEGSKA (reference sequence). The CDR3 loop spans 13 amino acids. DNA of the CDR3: TGCAGTGCTAGGTGGAGGGCGACAGAGACCCAGTACTTC. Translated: CSARWRATETQYF.

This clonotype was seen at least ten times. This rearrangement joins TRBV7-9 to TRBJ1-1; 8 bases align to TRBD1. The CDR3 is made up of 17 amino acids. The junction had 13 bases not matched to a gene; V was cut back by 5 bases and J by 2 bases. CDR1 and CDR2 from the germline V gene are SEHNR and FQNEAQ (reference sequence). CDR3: CASSLDGPGQVNTEAFF. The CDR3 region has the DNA TGTGCCAGCAGCCTAGATGGACCGGGACAGGTAAACACTGAAGCTTTCTTT.

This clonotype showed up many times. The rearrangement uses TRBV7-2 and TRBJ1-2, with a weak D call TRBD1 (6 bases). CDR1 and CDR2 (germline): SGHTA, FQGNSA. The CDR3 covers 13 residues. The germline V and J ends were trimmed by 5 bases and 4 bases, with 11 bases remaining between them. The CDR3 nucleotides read TGTGCCAGCAGCCTTTCGACAGGCTATGGCTACACCTTC. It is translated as CASSLSTGYGYTF.

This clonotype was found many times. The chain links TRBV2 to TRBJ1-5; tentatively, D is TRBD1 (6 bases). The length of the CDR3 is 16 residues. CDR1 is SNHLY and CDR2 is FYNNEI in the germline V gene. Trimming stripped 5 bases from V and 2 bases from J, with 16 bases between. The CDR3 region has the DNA TGTGCCAGCAGTCAAGGTCAGGGGCAAGGCAATCAGCCCCAGCATTTT. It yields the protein CASSQGQGQGNQPQHF.

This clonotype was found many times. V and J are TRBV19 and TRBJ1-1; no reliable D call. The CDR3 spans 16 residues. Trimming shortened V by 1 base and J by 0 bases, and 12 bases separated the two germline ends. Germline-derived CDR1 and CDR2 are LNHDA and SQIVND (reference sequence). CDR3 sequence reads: CASSIVEWDMNTEAFF. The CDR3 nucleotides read TGTGCCAGTAGTATAGTGGAATGGGATATGAACACTGAAGCTTTCTTT.